These T cell receptor beta chains were read from a single sample in a study of blood T cell repertoires in COVID-19. The assay was immunoSEQ multiplex PCR, and TCRdb's table has in-frame clones only and misses some. This sample carries about 270,000 clones, approximately 90% of them seen once, and the ten largest clones take roughly 4.3%. Sequencing was done on a sample of PBMCs or T cells enriched from blood (not recorded which). These receptors were collected from a woman in her thirties with acute COVID-19. Each CDR3 is given with its conserved first and last residue. The D gene is left open where the match is weak. Clone size is stated in some rows and not others, as once, few, many or a class when expanded.

abundance: -; j_gene: TRBJ2-1; d_gene: TRBD2; v_gene: TRBV24-1; CDR3aa: CATSVGGAGGRNEQFF; CDR3nt: TGTGCCACCAGTGTTGGAGGAGCGGGAGGTAGGAATGAGCAGTTCTTC
abundance: -; j_gene: TRBJ2-2; d_gene: TRBD2; v_gene: TRBV5-4; CDR3aa: CASSIPGASGNTGELFF; CDR3nt: TGTGCCAGCAGCATCCCTGGCGCTAGCGGAAACACCGGGGAGCTGTTTTTT
abundance: -; j_gene: TRBJ2-7; d_gene: -; v_gene: TRBV9; CDR3aa: CASSVAERTPSYEQYF; CDR3nt: TGTGCCAGCAGCGTAGCTGAACGGACTCCAAGCTACGAGCAGTACTTC
abundance: -; j_gene: TRBJ1-1; d_gene: -; v_gene: TRBV7-9; CDR3aa: CASSSYPLEAFF; CDR3nt: TGTGCCAGCAGCTCCTACCCGTTGGAAGCTTTCTTT
abundance: -; j_gene: TRBJ2-4; d_gene: TRBD1; v_gene: TRBV4-1; CDR3aa: CASSQGIPRGRTKNIQYF; CDR3nt: TGCGCCAGCAGCCAAGGAATCCCCAGGGGGCGCACCAAAAACATTCAGTACTTC
abundance: -; j_gene: TRBJ1-1; d_gene: -; v_gene: TRBV9; CDR3aa: CASSPFGGLNTEAFF; CDR3nt: TGTGCCAGCAGCCCCTTCGGAGGGTTGAACACTGAAGCTTTCTTT
abundance: -; j_gene: TRBJ1-2; d_gene: -; v_gene: TRBV7-3; CDR3aa: CASSSRPGGGYTF; CDR3nt: TGTGCCAGCAGCTCACGACCAGGAGGTGGCTACACCTTC
abundance: -; j_gene: TRBJ2-5; d_gene: -; v_gene: TRBV6-5; CDR3aa: CASRAQETQYF; CDR3nt: TGTGCCAGCAGAGCCCAAGAGACCCAGTACTTC
abundance: -; j_gene: TRBJ1-6; d_gene: TRBD1; v_gene: TRBV6-2/TRBV6-3; CDR3aa: CASSYSSPGTGSRSPLHF; CDR3nt: TGTGCCAGCAGTTACTCAAGTCCCGGGACAGGGAGTCGATCACCCCTCCACTTT
abundance: -; j_gene: TRBJ1-4; d_gene: TRBD1; v_gene: TRBV19; CDR3aa: CASRWTGSNEKLFF; CDR3nt: TGTGCCAGTAGATGGACAGGTTCTAATGAAAAACTGTTTTTT
abundance: -; j_gene: TRBJ1-5; d_gene: -; v_gene: TRBV28; CDR3aa: CASTTETHQPQHF; CDR3nt: TGTGCCAGCACCACAGAGACCCATCAGCCCCAGCATTTT
abundance: -; j_gene: TRBJ1-2; d_gene: TRBD1; v_gene: TRBV5-1; CDR3aa: CASSLVGDRVFGYTF; CDR3nt: TGCGCCAGCAGCTTGGTTGGGGACAGGGTATTTGGCTACACCTTC
abundance: few; j_gene: TRBJ2-7; d_gene: -; v_gene: TRBV7-2; CDR3aa: CASSSAYEQYF; CDR3nt: TGTGCCAGCAGCTCCGCCTACGAGCAGTACTTC
abundance: -; j_gene: TRBJ1-4; d_gene: -; v_gene: TRBV28; CDR3aa: CASSSHSGTGGEKLFF; CDR3nt: TGTGCCAGCAGTTCTCATTCCGGGACGGGGGGAGAAAAACTGTTTTTT
abundance: once; j_gene: TRBJ2-7; d_gene: TRBD2; v_gene: TRBV28; CDR3aa: CASSTSGSSYEQYF; CDR3nt: TGTGCCAGCAGCACTAGCGGGAGCTCCTACGAGCAGTACTTC
abundance: -; j_gene: TRBJ2-7; d_gene: TRBD1; v_gene: TRBV24-1; CDR3aa: CATSDSGTGSREQYF; CDR3nt: TGTGCCACCAGTGATTCCGGGACAGGGTCCAGGGAGCAGTACTTC
abundance: -; j_gene: TRBJ1-5; d_gene: -; v_gene: TRBV30; CDR3aa: CAWREGGGSNQPQHF; CDR3nt: TGTGCCTGGAGGGAAGGGGGGGGGAGCAATCAGCCCCAGCATTTT
abundance: -; j_gene: TRBJ2-7; d_gene: TRBD2; v_gene: TRBV5-1; CDR3aa: CASSPGLAGAFYEQYF; CDR3nt: TGCGCCAGCAGCCCAGGACTAGCGGGAGCATTCTACGAGCAGTACTTC
abundance: -; j_gene: TRBJ2-7; d_gene: TRBD1; v_gene: TRBV6-5; CDR3aa: CASRGDSLRQYF; CDR3nt: TGTGCCAGCAGGGGGGACAGCCTTCGGCAGTACTTC
abundance: -; j_gene: TRBJ2-3; d_gene: -; v_gene: TRBV3-1/TRBV3-2; CDR3aa: CASSHTSGPRTDTQYF; CDR3nt: TGTGCCAGCAGCCACACATCAGGGCCCCGCACAGATACGCAGTATTTT
abundance: -; j_gene: TRBJ1-1; d_gene: TRBD1; v_gene: TRBV5-1; CDR3aa: CASSEGQGGTEAFF; CDR3nt: TGCGCCAGCAGCGAGGGACAGGGAGGGACTGAAGCTTTCTTT
abundance: -; j_gene: TRBJ1-1; d_gene: TRBD1; v_gene: TRBV19; CDR3aa: CASSKQGGKTEAFF; CDR3nt: TGTGCCAGTTCGAAACAGGGGGGGAAGACTGAAGCTTTCTTT
abundance: -; j_gene: TRBJ2-7; d_gene: TRBD2; v_gene: TRBV5-4; CDR3aa: CASSVGTSGSYEQYF; CDR3nt: TGTGCCAGCAGCGTTGGGACTAGCGGTTCCTACGAGCAGTACTTC
abundance: -; j_gene: TRBJ2-1; d_gene: -; v_gene: TRBV9; CDR3aa: CASSPGARGSSYNEQFF; CDR3nt: TGTGCCAGCAGCCCAGGGGCAAGGGGTAGCTCCTACAATGAGCAGTTCTTC
abundance: once; j_gene: TRBJ2-3; d_gene: TRBD2; v_gene: TRBV9; CDR3aa: CASSVSSGRTDTQYF; CDR3nt: TGTGCCAGCAGCGTCTCTAGCGGGAGAACAGATACGCAGTATTTT
abundance: -; j_gene: TRBJ1-2; d_gene: -; v_gene: TRBV5-6; CDR3aa: CASSPGIGGHGYTF; CDR3nt: TGTGCCAGCAGCCCGGGAATAGGGGGTCATGGCTACACCTTC
abundance: few; j_gene: TRBJ2-1; d_gene: TRBD2; v_gene: TRBV7-2; CDR3aa: CASSLATTSVSYNEQFF; CDR3nt: TGTGCCAGCAGCTTAGCTACGACTAGCGTCTCCTACAATGAGCAGTTCTTC
abundance: -; j_gene: TRBJ2-7; d_gene: -; v_gene: TRBV25-1; CDR3aa: CASKKGQDPYYEQYF; CDR3nt: TGTGCCAGCAAGAAGGGGCAGGACCCATACTACGAGCAGTACTTC
abundance: -; j_gene: TRBJ1-2; d_gene: -; v_gene: TRBV20-1; CDR3aa: CSAGGGYTF; CDR3nt: TGCAGTGCGGGAGGGGGCTACACCTTC
abundance: -; j_gene: TRBJ1-2; d_gene: -; v_gene: TRBV19; CDR3aa: CASSIGGGRANYGYTF; CDR3nt: TGTGCCAGTAGTATAGGCGGGGGCCGGGCTAACTATGGCTACACCTTC
abundance: once; j_gene: TRBJ1-5; d_gene: -; v_gene: TRBV7-6; CDR3aa: CASSLFENSNQPQHF; CDR3nt: TGTGCCAGCAGCTTATTCGAGAATAGCAATCAGCCCCAGCATTTT
abundance: -; j_gene: TRBJ2-1; d_gene: TRBD2; v_gene: TRBV5-4; CDR3aa: CASSTLGTSVYNEQFF; CDR3nt: TGTGCCAGCAGCACCCTCGGGACTAGTGTCTACAATGAGCAGTTCTTC
abundance: -; j_gene: TRBJ2-7; d_gene: TRBD1; v_gene: TRBV29-1; CDR3aa: CSVFMLGQVTYEQYF; CDR3nt: TGCAGCGTTTTTATGTTGGGACAGGTAACCTACGAGCAGTACTTC
abundance: -; j_gene: TRBJ2-2; d_gene: TRBD2; v_gene: TRBV27; CDR3aa: CASSSPLGRGGVTGELFF; CDR3nt: TGTGCCAGCAGTTCGCCCCTGGGCCGGGGGGGCGTCACCGGGGAGCTGTTTTTT
abundance: -; j_gene: TRBJ2-1; d_gene: TRBD2; v_gene: TRBV28; CDR3aa: CASSLRASGRIEQFF; CDR3nt: TGTGCCAGCAGTTTAAGGGCTAGCGGGAGGATTGAGCAGTTCTTC
abundance: -; j_gene: TRBJ2-5; d_gene: TRBD2; v_gene: TRBV14; CDR3aa: CASSQEGAGEGETQYF; CDR3nt: TGTGCCAGCAGCCAAGAAGGAGCGGGAGAGGGGGAGACCCAGTACTTC
abundance: -; j_gene: TRBJ2-7; d_gene: -; v_gene: TRBV2; CDR3aa: CASRGGGTYTYEQYF; CDR3nt: TGTGCCAGTCGGGGCGGAGGGACTTATACCTACGAGCAGTACTTC
abundance: once; j_gene: TRBJ2-3; d_gene: TRBD2; v_gene: TRBV19; CDR3aa: CASSRIRDYPSATDTQYF; CDR3nt: TGTGCCAGTAGTCGAATCCGGGACTATCCCTCTGCCACAGATACGCAGTATTTT
abundance: -; j_gene: TRBJ2-1; d_gene: TRBD2; v_gene: TRBV3-1/TRBV3-2; CDR3aa: CASSQDSSASGPQFF; CDR3nt: TGTGCCAGCAGCCAAGATAGTTCGGCTAGCGGGCCGCAGTTCTTC
abundance: -; j_gene: TRBJ1-2; d_gene: TRBD1; v_gene: TRBV5-1; CDR3aa: CASSLGQGADGYTF; CDR3nt: TGCGCCAGCAGCTTAGGACAGGGCGCGGATGGCTACACCTTC
abundance: -; j_gene: TRBJ2-1; d_gene: -; v_gene: TRBV28; CDR3aa: CASSGVMGRGVEQFF; CDR3nt: TGTGCCAGCAGCGGGGTGATGGGGCGGGGAGTGGAACAGTTCTTC
abundance: -; j_gene: TRBJ2-1; d_gene: TRBD1; v_gene: TRBV5-8; CDR3aa: CASSSGQGGNEQFF; CDR3nt: TGTGCCAGCAGTTCGGGACAGGGAGGAAATGAGCAGTTCTTC
abundance: -; j_gene: TRBJ2-2; d_gene: -; v_gene: TRBV10-3; CDR3aa: CAITPGVGTGELFF; CDR3nt: TGTGCCATCACCCCGGGGGTTGGCACCGGGGAGCTGTTTTTT
abundance: -; j_gene: TRBJ1-1; d_gene: -; v_gene: TRBV4-1; CDR3aa: CASSSRAGTEAFF; CDR3nt: TGCGCCAGCAGCTCCCGGGCGGGGACTGAAGCTTTCTTT
abundance: -; j_gene: TRBJ2-7; d_gene: TRBD1; v_gene: TRBV29-1; CDR3aa: CSVDRGTGYTYEQYF; CDR3nt: TGCAGCGTTGACAGAGGGACAGGGTATACCTACGAGCAGTACTTC
abundance: few; j_gene: TRBJ2-3; d_gene: -; v_gene: TRBV28; CDR3aa: CASSLEITDTQYF; CDR3nt: TGTGCCAGCAGTCTGGAGATAACAGATACGCAGTATTTT
abundance: -; j_gene: TRBJ2-7; d_gene: -; v_gene: TRBV4-1; CDR3aa: CASSQTNSKGYEQYF; CDR3nt: TGCGCCAGCAGCCAAACGAACAGTAAAGGATACGAGCAGTACTTC
abundance: -; j_gene: TRBJ2-1; d_gene: -; v_gene: TRBV6-6; CDR3aa: CASSDQTRRYNEQFF; CDR3nt: TGTGCCAGCAGCGATCAGACTCGACGCTACAATGAGCAGTTCTTC
abundance: -; j_gene: TRBJ1-5; d_gene: -; v_gene: TRBV11-2; CDR3aa: CASSLIIDSAQHF; CDR3nt: TGTGCCAGCAGCTTGATAATTGACAGTGCCCAGCATTTT
abundance: -; j_gene: TRBJ2-3; d_gene: -; v_gene: TRBV7-3; CDR3aa: CASSLPGEDTQYF; CDR3nt: TGTGCCAGCAGCTTACCAGGGGAGGATACGCAGTATTTT
abundance: -; j_gene: TRBJ1-2; d_gene: TRBD1; v_gene: TRBV27; CDR3aa: CASIPGQGSGDGYTF; CDR3nt: TGTGCCAGCATCCCGGGACAGGGGTCGGGTGATGGCTACACCTTC
abundance: -; j_gene: TRBJ1-5; d_gene: -; v_gene: TRBV19; CDR3aa: CASSPQGTLSNQPQHF; CDR3nt: TGTGCCAGTAGTCCTCAGGGGACACTTAGCAATCAGCCCCAGCATTTT
abundance: -; j_gene: TRBJ2-7; d_gene: TRBD1; v_gene: TRBV27; CDR3aa: CASSIKPGQGPYEQYF; CDR3nt: TGTGCCAGCAGTATAAAACCGGGACAGGGTCCCTACGAGCAGTACTTC
abundance: -; j_gene: TRBJ1-3; d_gene: -; v_gene: TRBV21-1; CDR3aa: CASSRDRGSLGNTIYF; CDR3nt: TGTGCCAGCAGCAGGGACAGGGGATCGCTGGGAAACACCATATATTTT